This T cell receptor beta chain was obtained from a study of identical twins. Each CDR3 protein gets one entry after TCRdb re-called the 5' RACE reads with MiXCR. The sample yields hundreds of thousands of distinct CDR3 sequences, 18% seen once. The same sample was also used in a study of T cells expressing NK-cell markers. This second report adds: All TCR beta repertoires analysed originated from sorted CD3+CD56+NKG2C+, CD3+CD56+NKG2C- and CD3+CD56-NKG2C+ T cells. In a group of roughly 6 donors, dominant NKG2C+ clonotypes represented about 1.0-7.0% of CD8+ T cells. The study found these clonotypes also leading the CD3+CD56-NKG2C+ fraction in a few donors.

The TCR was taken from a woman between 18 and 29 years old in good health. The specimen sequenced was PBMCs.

The CDR3 bases are TGTGCCAGCAGTGAGCTCCCCAACTACAATGAGCAGTTCTTC. This encodes CASSELPNYNEQFF. The rearrangement joins TRBV6-1 to TRBJ2-1; D is undetermined. The CDR3 length is 14 residues. Trimming cost V 3 bases and J 3 bases, with 9 bases left between them. CDR1 MNHNS and CDR2 SASEGT come from the germline V gene.